This TCR beta chain was obtained from a study of T cells in localized non-small cell lung cancer. TCRdb's table, derived via immunoSEQ multiplex PCR, lists solely in-frame clones and lacks some. The table records 15,000 to 20,000 clones, 82% of them present only once. This specimen consisted of peripheral blood, obtained before any cancer treatment. The origin of this receptor is a male donor at least 60 years old with stage I lung adenocarcinoma.

The CDR3 DNA reads TGTGCCAGCAGTCCCCTGGGGCGGAGAACTGAAGCTTTCTTT. Its translation: CASSPLGRRTEAFF. The genes are TRBV27 and TRBJ1-1; D possibly corresponds to TRBD1 (5 bases). Germline values: CDR1 MNHEY, CDR2 SMNVEV (reference sequence). V lost 5 bases to trimming and J lost 5 bases, with 15 bases between them. The CDR3 is made up of 14 amino acids.